Given below is one T cell receptor beta chain in context. The authors' processing: Estimated nucleated cell counts came from reference gene primer amplification. Sequencing used immunoSEQ multiplex PCR; TCRdb keeps in-frame clones, though not all of them. Clone size and V and J calls were adopted from that table, with D and trimming inferred from the DNA. This table has about 200,000 clones, about four fifths appearing once. The data were taken from a study of blood T cell repertoires in COVID-19. Study-wide context: COVID-19 samples collected from the United States, Italy and Spain covered acute and convalescent phases.

This CDR3 contains 15 residues. The germline gives CDR1 LNHDA, CDR2 SQIVND (reference sequence). Trimming shortened V by 9 bases and J by 2 bases, and 18 bases separated the two germline ends. The sample consisted of peripheral blood. The receptor comes from a woman between 50 and 59 years old with active or convalescent COVID-19. The chain couples TRBV19 to TRBJ2-3; D possibly corresponds to TRBD2 (5 bases). CDR3 nucleotide sequence: TGTGCCAGCCGTCCGGGGAGCCTGGACACAGATACGCAGTATTTT. The encoded protein is CASRPGSLDTDTQYF. The full variable domain, in which reference TRBV19 and TRBJ2-3 provide the parts outside the CDR3, is DGGITQSPKYLFRKEGQNVTLSCEQNLNHDAMYWYRQDPGQGLRLIYYSQIVNDFQKGDIAEGYSVSREKKESFPLTVTSAQKNPTAFYLCASRPGSLDTDTQYFGPGTRLTVL.